These 25 T cell receptor beta chains originate from one sample sequenced in a study of blood T cells in healthy people across ages. With a J-beta primer mix and a sample-barcoded 5' primer, a second PCR ran about 6 to 11 cycles. A single record per CDR3 protein comes from TCRdb applying MiXCR to the 5' RACE reads. The table has 1.8 million or so distinct CDR3 sequences, about two fifths seen once; the top ten hold 23%. The sequenced sample was blood. All receptors come from a human donor in good health.

The CDR3 reads CASRVQGWTYEQYF. CDR3 nucleotides: TGTGCCAGCAGAGTACAGGGGTGGACCTACGAGCAGTACTTC. This chain links TRBV27 with TRBJ2-7; TRBD1 agrees at 7 bases. The CDR3 has 14 residues. The V segment lost 6 bases and the J segment 2 bases; nucleotides outside the gene matches: 7. Germline CDR1 MNHEY, CDR2 SMNVEV (reference sequence).

The chain is built from TRBV5-5 and TRBJ2-5, with TRBD2 matching over 15 bases. CDR1 is SGHKS, CDR2 YYEKEE, per germline (reference sequence). CDR3 size: 17 residues. The trim removed 1 base at V and 7 bases at J, leaving 8 bases unmatched. The CDR3 DNA sequence: TGTGCCAGCAGCTTGTGGACTAGCGGGGGGGCCAGGGTGACCCAGTACTTC. This encodes CASSLWTSGGARVTQYF.

The CDR3 DNA follows: TGCAGCGTTCAAAGGGGACTACAGGCTAGCGAGCAGTACTTC. It is translated as CSVQRGLQASEQYF. The chain employs TRBV29-1 and TRBJ2-7; 7 bases fit TRBD2. CDR1 is SQVTM, CDR2 ANQGSEA, per germline. The CDR3 extends over 14 amino acids. V gave up 5 bases and J gave up 6 bases; unmatched junction bases: 13.

CDR3 sequence: CASSRTGKPSSYEQYF. The CDR3 nucleotides are TGTGCCAGCAGTCGGACAGGGAAACCCTCTTCCTACGAGCAGTACTTC. This sequence joins TRBV6-5 and TRBJ2-7, with 8 bases that match TRBD1. From germline, CDR1 is MNHEY and CDR2 SVGAGI. This CDR3 is built from 16 residues. J was trimmed by 1 base and V by 5 bases; bases with no gene match: 10.

The chain carries TRBV4-1 and TRBJ2-7; D ambiguous. Germline V gene lookup returns CDR1 MGHRA and CDR2 YSYEKL. V was cut by 0 bases and J by 2 bases, with 11 bases left in between. CDR3 size: 15 residues. In DNA, the CDR3 is TGCGCCAGCAGCCAAGACAGCTCCCGACCCTACGAGCAGTACTTC. Protein: CASSQDSSRPYEQYF.

This rearrangement joins TRBV12-3 or TRBV12-4 to TRBJ1-2; TRBD1 matches 9 bases. Trimming cost V 5 bases and J 7 bases; bases outside gene matches: 11. The CDR3 loop spans 15 amino acids. The CDR3 coding sequence is TGTGCCAGCAGTCCCAGATCGGACAGGGGAAGTGGCTACACCTTC. It translates to CASSPRSDRGSGYTF.

In DNA, the CDR3 is TGCGCCAGCAGCTACTCCCAGCCCGTCTCGGCCGAAAAACTGTTTTTT. It specifies CASSYSQPVSAEKLFF. This chain joins TRBV5-1 and TRBJ1-4; D is unresolved. Germline lookup yields CDR1 SGHRS and CDR2 YFSETQ. V was pared by 3 bases and J by 8 bases, with 20 bases between. CDR3 length: 16 amino acids.

This clonotype was counted only a few times. The chain is built from TRBV5-1 and TRBJ2-4; D not certain. CDR1 SGHRS and CDR2 YFSETQ come from the germline V gene. V lost 0 bases to trimming and J lost 3 bases, with 4 bases between them. CDR3 length: 13 residues. The chain's CDR3 is CASSLAVKNIQYF. CDR3 nucleotide sequence: TGCGCCAGCAGCTTGGCGGTCAAAAACATTCAGTACTTC.

This clonotype was seen only once. Sequence at one end of the junction differs from germline and may be a read error. This chain uses TRBV12-3 or TRBV12-4 with TRBJ2-3; D is perhaps TRBD1 (6 bases). The CDR3 extends over 15 amino acids. The CDR3 spells CASLTSLGGADAQYF. CDR3 in DNA: TGTGCCAGCCTAACCAGCTTAGGGGGAGCAGATGCGCAGTATTTT.

The chain recombines TRBV7-2 with TRBJ1-2; 7 bases line up with TRBD1. The CDR3 totals 14 residues. V lost 3 bases and J lost 4; bases outside the gene matches: 5. Germline V CDR1 and CDR2: SGHTA, FQGNSA. The DNA of the CDR3 is TGTGCCAGCAGCTTTAAACGGGACAGCTATGGCTACACCTTC. It specifies CASSFKRDSYGYTF.

The J gene is TRBJ2-2, the V gene TRBV5-1; D is perhaps TRBD1 (5 bases). Germline CDR1 is SGHRS and CDR2 is YFSETQ. The CDR3 runs to 14 residues. V was cut by 3 bases and J by 5 bases, with 11 bases left in between. The DNA for the CDR3 is TGCGCCAGCAGCTCAAAACAGGTTACCGGGGAGCTGTTTTTT. Translation gives CASSSKQVTGELFF.

V and J are TRBV6-5 and TRBJ1-1, with 11 bases aligning to TRBD1. Trimming at V came to 1 base and at J to 4 bases, leaving 2 bases not matched to a gene. This CDR3 is 15 amino acids long. Looked up from germline, CDR1 is MNHEY and CDR2 is SVGAGI. CDR3 sequence (DNA): TGTGCCAGCAGTTACTTCGGGACAGGGGGCACTGAAGCTTTCTTT. This codes for CASSYFGTGGTEAFF.

This clonotype occurred a few times. The V call is TRBV12-3 or TRBV12-4, the J call TRBJ1-6, with D hard to call. V was cut by 10 bases and J by 8 bases, with 15 bases left in between. This CDR3 comprises 13 residues. CDR3 coding DNA: TGTGCCACACGGAGGGATTTGGATTCACCCCTCCACTTT. Protein sequence: CATRRDLDSPLHF.

The chain has TRBV15 and TRBJ1-1; D is unclear. CDR1 is LNHNV, CDR2 YYDKDF, per germline (reference sequence). CDR3 size: 13 residues. V gave up 4 bases and J gave up 3 bases, with 9 bases separating them. CDR3 residues: CATSNNGYTEAFF. The DNA for the CDR3 is TGTGCCACCAGCAATAACGGGTACACTGAAGCTTTCTTT.

This clonotype was observed at least ten times. V is TRBV29-1 and J is TRBJ2-7; 9 bases match TRBD1. V lost 5 bases, J lost 3 bases, and 8 bases stayed unmatched. The CDR3 runs to 14 residues. Germline CDR1 is SQVTM and CDR2 is ANQGSEA. CDR3 region: CSVSGQGRVYEQYF. The CDR3 DNA reads as TGCAGCGTTAGCGGACAGGGGAGGGTCTACGAGCAGTACTTC.

This clonotype was counted only a few times. This chain joins TRBV28 and TRBJ1-1, with 7 nucleotides matching TRBD1. Trimming at V came to 5 bases and at J to 0 bases, leaving 9 bases not matched to a gene. CDR3 length: 16 residues. Per germline, CDR1 MDHEN and CDR2 SYDVKM. CDR3 sequence (DNA): TGTGCCAGCAGTCGGCACAGGGGTATGATGAACACTGAAGCTTTCTTT. This gives the protein CASSRHRGMMNTEAFF.

This clonotype was seen a handful of times. This chain links TRBV3-1 with TRBJ1-2; tentatively, D is TRBD1 (6 bases). Germline-derived CDR1 and CDR2 are LGHDT and YNNKEL (reference sequence). This CDR3 region has 13 residues. V shed 4 bases and J shed 8 bases, with 14 bases lying between them. CDR3 loop: CASSPADSQGYTF. The CDR3 DNA reads as TGTGCCAGCAGCCCGGCGGACAGTCAAGGCTACACCTTC.

The chain is built from TRBV2 and TRBJ2-1; D call uncertain. With the DNA end fitting TRBJ2-7 better, the J assignment may be wrong. CDR3 length equals 13 residues. The germline gives CDR1 SNHLY, CDR2 FYNNEI. The DNA of the CDR3 is TGTGCCAGCAGTGCTGAAAAAACCTACGAGCAGTACTTC. Its translation: CASSAEKTYEQYF.

This clonotype was counted only a few times. V and J are TRBV29-1 and TRBJ2-3, with a weak D call TRBD2 (6 bases). CDR1 is SQVTM, CDR2 ANQGSEA, per germline. The CDR3 runs 15 residues. Trimming took off 1 base at V and 4 bases at J, with 15 bases between the two ends. The CDR3 here is CSVEGGEAPADTQYF. The CDR3 DNA is TGCAGCGTTGAAGGGGGGGAGGCTCCCGCAGATACGCAGTATTTT.

The CDR3 bases are TGTGCCAGCAGCCGCATGGCTGAAAAACTGTTTTTT. Protein product: CASSRMAEKLFF. This chain uses TRBV5-5 with TRBJ1-4; D gene uncertain. The length of the CDR3 is 12 residues. Deletions cut 4 bases from V and 7 bases from J, with 8 bases between. Per the germline V gene, CDR1 is SGHKS and CDR2 is YYEKEE (reference sequence).

This clonotype came up a few times. The gene calls are TRBV10-3 and TRBJ2-7, with D perhaps given as TRBD1 or TRBD2 (6 bases each). Trimming removed 10 bases from V and 6 bases from J, with 16 bases in between. CDR3 length: 12 amino acids. Per germline, CDR1 ENHRY and CDR2 SYGVKD. The CDR3 protein is CATRREGGEQYF. CDR3 DNA: TGTGCCACACGGAGGGAAGGGGGCGAGCAGTACTTC.

This chain connects TRBV15 to TRBJ1-5; D is unresolved. The CDR3 is 15 amino acids. V was clipped by 0 bases and J by 2 bases, with 8 bases between them. Germline V gives CDR1 LNHNV, CDR2 YYDKDF (reference sequence). The CDR3 reads CATSRDVSGNQPQHF. DNA of the CDR3: TGTGCCACCAGCAGAGATGTTTCGGGCAATCAGCCCCAGCATTTT.

The V gene is TRBV24-1, the J gene TRBJ2-5; TRBD2 agrees at 12 bases. Germline trimming cut 0 bases from V and 4 bases from J; bases unmatched to any gene: 5. The CDR3 runs 17 residues. CDR1 and CDR2 (germline): KGHDR, SFDVKD. The CDR3 DNA follows: TGTGCCACCAGTGATTTGCAGACTAGCGGGAGAGCAGAGACCCAGTACTTC. Translated: CATSDLQTSGRAETQYF.

The chain combines TRBV2 with TRBJ2-7, with D hard to call. CDR3 length equals 14 residues. CDR1 is SNHLY, CDR2 FYNNEI, per germline. Trimming pared 6 bases from V and 3 bases from J, leaving 15 bases between. CDR3 amino acids: CASRAAAQNYEQYF. For the CDR3, the DNA is TGTGCCAGCAGGGCGGCCGCACAGAACTACGAGCAGTACTTC.

This clonotype was counted a few times. The chain is built from TRBV18 and TRBJ1-5, with TRBD1 as a possible D gene (5 bases). CDR3 length equals 14 residues. V shed 6 bases and J shed 3 bases, with 12 bases lying between them. Germline V lookup: CDR1 KGHSH, CDR2 LQKENI. The CDR3 nucleotides are TGTGCCAGCTCTGCCGGGGGAAACAATCAGCCCCAGCATTTT. It translates to CASSAGGNNQPQHF. Full variable domain (outside the CDR3, taken from reference TRBV18 and TRBJ1-5): NAGVMQNPRHLVRRRGQEARLRCSPMKGHSHVYWYRQLPEEGLKFMVYLQKENIIDESGMPKERFSAEFPKEGPSILRIQQVVRGDSAAYFCASSAGGNNQPQHFGDGTRLSIL.